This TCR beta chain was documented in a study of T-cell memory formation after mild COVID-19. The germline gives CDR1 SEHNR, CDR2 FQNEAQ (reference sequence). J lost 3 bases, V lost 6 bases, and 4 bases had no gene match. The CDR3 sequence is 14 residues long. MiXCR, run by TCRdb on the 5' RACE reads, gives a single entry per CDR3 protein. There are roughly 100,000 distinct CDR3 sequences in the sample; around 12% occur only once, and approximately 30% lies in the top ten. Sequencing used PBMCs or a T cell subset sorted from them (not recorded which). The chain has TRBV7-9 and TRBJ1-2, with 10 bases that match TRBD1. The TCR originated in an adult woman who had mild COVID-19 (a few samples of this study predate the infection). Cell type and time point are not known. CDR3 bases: TGTGCCAGCAGATGGACAGGGGGAGACTATGGCTACACCTTC. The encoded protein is CASRWTGGDYGYTF. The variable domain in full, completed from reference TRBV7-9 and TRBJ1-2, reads DTGVSQNPRHKITKRGQNVTFRCDPISEHNRLYWYRQTLGQGPEFLTYFQNEAQLEKSRLLSDRFSAERPKGSFSTLEIQRTEQGDSAMYLCASRWTGGDYGYTFGSGTRLTVV.